The 16 T cell receptor beta chains given below trace back to one sample, sequenced in a study of PD-L1 blockade in urothelial cancer. Stated time point: pretreatment peripheral blood. Generated by immunoSEQ multiplex PCR, the TCRdb table keeps only in-frame clones and is missing some. The sample holds tens of thousands of clones, 90% seen once. This specimen consisted of PBMCs, obtained around atezolizumab (anti-PD-L1) treatment. These receptors came from a man between 60 and 70 years old with urothelial cancer.

The chain uses TRBV5-1 and TRBJ1-4; D call uncertain. The CDR3 extends over 15 amino acids. V was pared by 0 bases and J by 3 bases, with 9 bases between. Germline values: CDR1 SGHRS, CDR2 YFSETQ. CDR3 sequence (DNA): TGCGCCAGCAGCTTGGCCCGGCAGGCTAATGAAAAACTGTTTTTT. Protein sequence: CASSLARQANEKLFF.

V and J are TRBV9 and TRBJ2-5, with a possible D match to TRBD1 (5 bases). The CDR3 runs to 13 residues. V was pared by 3 bases and J by 1 base, with 7 bases between. Germline V gene data show CDR1 as SGDLS and CDR2 as YYNGEE. CDR3 bases: TGTGCCAGCAGCGGACAGTCCCAAGAGACCCAGTACTTC. Protein sequence: CASSGQSQETQYF.

V is TRBV5-1 and J is TRBJ1-4, with D perhaps TRBD1 (5 bases). V shed 3 bases and J shed 8 bases, with 17 bases lying between them. The germline V gene encodes CDR1 SGHRS and CDR2 YFSETQ. This CDR3 is 15 amino acids long. The CDR3 bases are TGCGCCAGCAGCTCTAACGGACGGGGGAGGGAAAAACTGTTTTTT. Its protein product is CASSSNGRGREKLFF.

The chain joins TRBV5-1 to TRBJ2-5; D is ambiguous. The CDR3 contains 14 residues. Germline V gene lookup returns CDR1 SGHRS and CDR2 YFSETQ. Trimming pared 5 bases from V and 5 bases from J, leaving 16 bases between. CDR3 bases: TGCGCCAGCAGTCGTATAGAGACACTCGAGACCCAGTACTTC. This translates into CASSRIETLETQYF. The whole variable domain, remainder taken from reference TRBV5-1 and TRBJ2-5, is KAGVTQTPRYLIKTRGQQVTLSCSPISGHRSVSWYQQTPGQGLQFLFEYFSETQRNKGNFPGRFSGRQFSNSRSEMNVSTLELGDSALYLCASSRIETLETQYFGPGTRLLVL.

The chain uses TRBV7-2 and TRBJ2-1; D call uncertain. This CDR3 region has 13 residues. CDR1 is SGHTA, CDR2 FQGNSA, per germline. V was shortened by 1 base and J by 4 bases, with 5 bases between the two germline ends. The CDR3 nucleotides are TGTGCCAGCAGCTTAGAGAGATACAATGAGCAGTTCTTC. It translates to CASSLERYNEQFF.

The rearrangement links TRBV10-3 to TRBJ2-3; D not certain. Germline CDR1 reads ENHRY; CDR2 reads SYGVKD. The CDR3 contains 12 residues. Deletions cut 0 bases from V and 5 bases from J, with 3 bases between. The CDR3 nucleotides are TGTGCCATCAGTGAGTCACTAGATACGCAGTATTTT. Translated, it gives CAISESLDTQYF.

The chain is built from TRBV7-8 and TRBJ2-2; TRBD2 matches at 10 bases. Germline V lookup: CDR1 SGHVS, CDR2 FQNEAQ. This CDR3 spans 15 amino acids. The V segment lost 7 bases and the J segment 5 bases; nucleotides outside the gene matches: 7. The CDR3 spells CASKQRGGGTGELFF. In DNA, the CDR3 is TGTGCCAGCAAACAGCGGGGGGGCGGGACCGGGGAGCTGTTTTTT. Drawing the rest from reference TRBV7-8 and TRBJ2-2, the complete variable domain is GAGVSQSPRYKVAKRGQDVALRCDPISGHVSLFWYQQALGQGPEFLTYFQNEAQLDKSGLPSDRFFAERPEGSVSTLKIQRTQQEDSAVYLCASKQRGGGTGELFFGEGSRLTVL.

The rearrangement joins TRBV7-8 to TRBJ2-3; D perhaps matches TRBD1 (5 bases). There are 13 residues in the CDR3. The V gene's germline CDR1 is SGHVS and CDR2 FQNEAQ. The V gene lost 6 bases and the J gene lost 2 bases, with 9 bases spanning the gap. The chain's CDR3 is CASSYRFTDTQYF. CDR3 nucleotides: TGTGCCAGCAGTTACAGGTTCACAGATACGCAGTATTTT. The whole variable domain, remainder taken from reference TRBV7-8 and TRBJ2-3, is GAGVSQSPRYKVAKRGQDVALRCDPISGHVSLFWYQQALGQGPEFLTYFQNEAQLDKSGLPSDRFFAERPEGSVSTLKIQRTQQEDSAVYLCASSYRFTDTQYFGPGTRLTVL.

The chain carries TRBV15 and TRBJ1-2; the D is unclear. From germline, CDR1 is LNHNV and CDR2 YYDKDF (reference sequence). CDR3 size: 13 residues. V was pared by 0 bases and J by 4 bases, with 6 bases between. The CDR3 DNA reads TGTGCCACCAGCAGAGAACCGGGCTATGGCTACACCTTC. Encoded protein: CATSREPGYGYTF.

The chain recombines TRBV7-2 with TRBJ2-3, with a weak D call TRBD1 (5 bases). Germline CDR1 SGHTA, CDR2 FQGNSA. The CDR3 totals 12 residues. With 3 bases removed from V and 10 bases from J, the gap between germline ends came to 11 bases. As DNA, the CDR3 is TGTGCCAGCAGCTTCCAGGGTGGTGCGCAGTATTTT. This gives the protein CASSFQGGAQYF.

DNA of the CDR3: TGTGCCAGCAGCGTAACGGGACAGGGTAACTACGAGCAGTACTTC. This gives the protein CASSVTGQGNYEQYF. The chain couples TRBV9 to TRBJ2-7, with 9 bases aligning to TRBD1. Germline V lookup: CDR1 SGDLS, CDR2 YYNGEE. J gave up 3 bases and V 1 base, and 5 bases lay outside the gene matches. The CDR3 runs to 15 residues.

The CDR3 DNA follows: TGTGCCAGCAGTGATAATTACGAGCAGTACTTC. As protein: CASSDNYEQYF. The V and J genes are TRBV6-1 and TRBJ2-7; no clear D gene. CDR3 length equals 11 residues. Germline loops: CDR1 MNHNS, CDR2 SASEGT. Trimming took off 3 bases at V and 4 bases at J, with 4 bases between the two ends.

J is TRBJ1-1 and V is TRBV9, with TRBD1 matching over 7 bases. Trimming at V came to 5 bases and at J to 4 bases, leaving 11 bases not matched to a gene. CDR1 SGDLS and CDR2 YYNGEE come from the germline V gene. This CDR3 region has 15 residues. The DNA of the CDR3 is TGTGCCAGCAGTGGGAAGGGGGCTGTAGCCACTGAAGCTTTCTTT. Translating it yields CASSGKGAVATEAFF.

The chain recombines TRBV29-1 with TRBJ1-2; TRBD1 might be the D (5 bases). The CDR3 runs to 11 residues. Trimming pared 7 bases from V and 8 bases from J, leaving 14 bases between. Looked up from germline, CDR1 is SQVTM and CDR2 is ANQGSEA. In DNA form, the CDR3 reads TGCAGCGACGGGGGATCTGTAGGCTACACCTTC. It is translated as CSDGGSVGYTF.

The chain is built from TRBV5-1 and TRBJ2-5; the match to TRBD2 covers 13 bases. Unmatched junction bases numbered 5, after V lost 0 bases and J lost 0 bases. The CDR3 covers 18 residues. The germline CDR1 and CDR2 sequences are SGHRS and YFSETQ. In DNA, the CDR3 is TGCGCCAGCAGCTTGGTACTAGCGGGAGGGCCAGACCAAGAGACCCAGTACTTC. This codes for CASSLVLAGGPDQETQYF.

This clone has only a few counts. The rearrangement links TRBV5-1 to TRBJ1-5; possible D gene TRBD1, 5 bases. CDR3 length equals 13 residues. Germline CDR1 and CDR2: SGHRS and YFSETQ. Trimming pared 0 bases from V and 7 bases from J, leaving 8 bases between. DNA of the CDR3: TGCGCCAGCAGCTTGGCTTGGGGCCAGCCCCAGCATTTT. Translated: CASSLAWGQPQHF.